The 24 T cell receptor beta chains presented below share a single source sample, sequenced in a study of cytotoxic CD8 clonotypes in ibrutinib-treated CLL. The repertoire was sequenced with immunoSEQ multiplex PCR; TCRdb's copy has only in-frame clones and lacks some. The table lists roughly 200,000 clones, about three quarters of them singletons. This specimen consisted of PBMCs, obtained after 12 months of ibrutinib treatment. The receptors stem from a human donor with chronic lymphocytic leukemia.

The chain employs TRBV11-2 and TRBJ1-2, with D unresolved. Trimming stripped 1 base from V and 4 bases from J, with 10 bases between. This CDR3 has 14 residues. Germline assignment: CDR1 SGHAT and CDR2 FQNNGV. CDR3 bases: TGTGCCAGCAGCTTAGCCGGGGAACCCTATGGCTACACCTTC. As protein: CASSLAGEPYGYTF.

This clone was observed a single time. The chain uses TRBV5-1 and TRBJ2-3; a weak D match, TRBD2 (5 bases). The CDR3 is made up of 13 amino acids. The V gene's germline CDR1 is SGHRS and CDR2 YFSETQ. Trimming left V 2 bases short and J 4 bases short, with 8 bases between. The CDR3 coding sequence is TGCGCCAGCAGCTTACGGACTGCAGATACGCAGTATTTT. Translation: CASSLRTADTQYF.

The chain joins TRBV18 to TRBJ2-2; possibly TRBD1 for D (6 bases). Trimming removed 2 bases from V and 5 bases from J, with 12 bases in between. Germline CDR1 and CDR2: KGHSH and LQKENI. This CDR3 spans 15 amino acids. The CDR3 region has the DNA TGTGCCAGCTCACCATTTGCAGGGGAAACCGGGGAGCTGTTTTTT. This gives the protein CASSPFAGETGELFF.

The rearrangement links TRBV27 to TRBJ1-6; D unclear. The V gene's germline CDR1 is MNHEY and CDR2 SMNVEV (reference sequence). V lost 7 bases and J 5 bases, leaving 9 bases between the germline ends. This CDR3 is built from 13 residues. This CDR3 is CASTNSHNSPLHF. For the CDR3, the DNA is TGTGCCAGCACGAACAGCCATAATTCACCCCTCCACTTT.

This clone turned up a few times. The rearrangement uses TRBV5-6 and TRBJ1-2; the D is unclear. This CDR3 spans 15 amino acids. CDR1 is SGHDT and CDR2 is YYEEEE in the germline V gene. With 1 base removed from V and 3 bases from J, the gap between germline ends came to 13 bases. The CDR3 region has the DNA TGTGCCAGCAGCTTGTCTGGGAGGTGGGACTATGGCTACACCTTC. It translates to CASSLSGRWDYGYTF.

The genes are TRBV30 and TRBJ1-6, with D maybe TRBD1 (6 bases). The germline gives CDR1 GTSNPN, CDR2 SVGIG (reference sequence). The CDR3 sequence is 14 residues long. Trimming left V 0 bases short and J 9 bases short, with 12 bases between. This CDR3 is CAWSVSRGGSPLHF. Here the CDR3 DNA reads TGTGCCTGGAGTGTAAGCAGGGGAGGTTCACCCCTCCACTTT. Filled out from reference TRBV30 and TRBJ1-6, the complete variable domain reads SQTIHQWPATLVQPVGSPLSLECTVEGTSNPNLYWYRQAAGRGLQLLFYSVGIGQISSEVPQNLSASRPQDRQFILSSKKLLLSDSGFYLCAWSVSRGGSPLHFGNGTRLTVT.

This chain uses TRBV20-1 with TRBJ1-2; the D is unclear. Germline V gene lookup returns CDR1 DFQATT and CDR2 SNEGSKA (reference sequence). The V gene lost 3 bases and the J gene lost 8 bases, with 10 bases spanning the gap. CDR3 length equals 11 residues. CDR3 nucleotide sequence: TGCAGTGCTAGTGACGGGCCCGGCTACACCTTC. The encoded protein is CSASDGPGYTF.

This chain connects TRBV19 to TRBJ2-3, with D tentatively TRBD1 or TRBD2 (5 bases each). There are 15 residues in the CDR3. V lost 1 base to trimming and J lost 4 bases, with 12 bases between them. Germline V CDR1 and CDR2: LNHDA, SQIVND (reference sequence). This CDR3 reads CASSIVLGVADTQYF. The CDR3 region has the DNA TGTGCCAGTAGTATAGTTCTGGGGGTGGCAGATACGCAGTATTTT. Together with reference TRBV19 and TRBJ2-3, the CDR3 gives the full variable domain: DGGITQSPKYLFRKEGQNVTLSCEQNLNHDAMYWYRQDPGQGLRLIYYSQIVNDFQKGDIAEGYSVSREKKESFPLTVTSAQKNPTAFYLCASSIVLGVADTQYFGPGTRLTVL.

J is TRBJ1-2 and V is TRBV5-1, with D tentatively TRBD1 (6 bases). The V and J ends lost 3 bases and 0 bases respectively, with 21 bases between them. The CDR3 is 18 amino acids. Germline CDR1 SGHRS, CDR2 YFSETQ. CDR3 loop: CASSYTVPTGRSNYGYTF. The DNA for the CDR3 is TGCGCCAGCAGCTACACCGTACCAACAGGGCGGTCTAACTATGGCTACACCTTC.

V and J are TRBV9 and TRBJ2-3; 8 positions agree with TRBD1. The V segment lost 3 bases and the J segment 0 bases; nucleotides outside the gene matches: 3. Germline V gene data show CDR1 as SGDLS and CDR2 as YYNGEE. The CDR3 is made up of 15 amino acids. CDR3: CASSARQGSTDTQYF. CDR3 coding DNA: TGTGCCAGCAGCGCCAGACAGGGGAGCACAGATACGCAGTATTTT.

The J gene is TRBJ2-5, the V gene TRBV2, with D possibly being TRBD2 (6 bases). The germline V gene has CDR1 SNHLY and CDR2 FYNNEI. The CDR3 spans 12 residues. Trimming cost V 7 bases and J 7 bases, with 13 bases left between them. The chain's CDR3 is CASTRAGTTQYF. CDR3 coding DNA: TGTGCCAGCACTCGTGCGGGGACGACCCAGTACTTC.

The genes are TRBV9 and TRBJ2-3, with 8 positions matching TRBD2. V trimming: 4 bases; J trimming: 3 bases; junction bases outside the gene matches: 10. The CDR3 covers 16 residues. CDR1 is SGDLS and CDR2 is YYNGEE in the germline V gene. The CDR3 is CASSPGPAGVTDTQYF. As DNA, the CDR3 is TGTGCCAGCAGCCCCGGCCCAGCGGGGGTGACAGATACGCAGTATTTT.

The V call is TRBV5-1, the J call TRBJ2-5; 9 bases fit TRBD2. The V segment lost 4 bases and the J segment 5 bases; nucleotides outside the gene matches: 6. The CDR3 covers 14 residues. Germline CDR1 is SGHRS and CDR2 is YFSETQ. This chain's CDR3 is CASSGGTSLETQYF. The CDR3 DNA sequence: TGCGCCAGCAGCGGAGGGACTAGCTTGGAGACCCAGTACTTC.

The table lists this clone with a few counts. V usage is TRBV5-1 and J usage is TRBJ2-3; TRBD2 matches 12 bases. The CDR3 sequence is 16 residues long. CDR1 and CDR2 (germline): SGHRS, YFSETQ. V lost 4 bases, J lost 2 bases, and 5 bases stayed unmatched. CDR3 sequence (DNA): TGCGCCAGCAGCAAACTAGCGGGGGGAAACACAGATACGCAGTATTTT. Translation: CASSKLAGGNTDTQYF.

The chain has TRBV7-3 and TRBJ1-3; tentatively, D is TRBD1 (5 bases). The ends were cut back, 0 bases at V and 0 bases at J, with 9 bases in the middle. In germline, CDR1 is SGHTA, CDR2 FQGTGA. The CDR3 runs to 16 residues. CDR3 sequence reads: CASSLTGERSGNTIYF. In DNA, the CDR3 is TGTGCCAGCAGCTTAACAGGGGAACGCTCTGGAAACACCATATATTTT.

This chain uses TRBV6-5 with TRBJ1-5; 10 nucleotides agree with TRBD1. Germline V gives CDR1 MNHEY, CDR2 SVGAGI. The J segment lost 7 bases and the V segment lost 8 bases, leaving 5 bases of the junction unmatched. The CDR3 loop spans 13 amino acids. The CDR3 sequence: CASGQGVGQPQHF. DNA for the CDR3: TGTGCCAGCGGACAGGGGGTCGGACAGCCCCAGCATTTT.

The genes are TRBV5-1 and TRBJ1-4; D ambiguous. Germline V gene lookup returns CDR1 SGHRS and CDR2 YFSETQ. The V end was cut by 0 bases, the J end by 0 bases, with 9 bases between. CDR3 size: 16 residues. CDR3 coding DNA: TGCGCCAGCAGCTTGGTGCCCGCGTCAACTAATGAAAAACTGTTTTTT. Residues: CASSLVPASTNEKLFF. Supplemented by reference TRBV5-1 and TRBJ1-4, the full variable domain reads KAGVTQTPRYLIKTRGQQVTLSCSPISGHRSVSWYQQTPGQGLQFLFEYFSETQRNKGNFPGRFSGRQFSNSRSEMNVSTLELGDSALYLCASSLVPASTNEKLFFGSGTQLSVL.

A few counts support this clone. The genes are TRBV4-2 and TRBJ2-5; D may be TRBD2 (5 bases). The CDR3 is made up of 14 amino acids. Per germline, CDR1 LGHNA and CDR2 YNFKEQ. Trimming pared 3 bases from V and 0 bases from J, leaving 8 bases between. In DNA, the CDR3 is TGTGCCAGCAGCCAGAGGGATTACCAAGAGACCCAGTACTTC. As protein: CASSQRDYQETQYF.

The chain links TRBV5-1 to TRBJ1-1; D unclear. Germline CDR1 is SGHRS and CDR2 is YFSETQ. The CDR3 extends over 15 amino acids. Trimming removed 0 bases from V and 0 bases from J, with 9 bases in between. The CDR3 coding sequence is TGCGCCAGCAGCTTGGTGGAGGGCATGAACACTGAAGCTTTCTTT. This sequence encodes CASSLVEGMNTEAFF.

The chain has TRBV29-1 and TRBJ1-1, with 7 nucleotides matching TRBD1. This CDR3 spans 13 amino acids. The ends lost 7 bases at V and 1 base at J; junction bases unmatched: 6. The germline V gene has CDR1 SQVTM and CDR2 ANQGSEA. Here the CDR3 DNA reads TGCAGCGCTAAAAGACAGGGGAACACTGAAGCTTTCTTT. Amino acid sequence: CSAKRQGNTEAFF.

This rearrangement joins TRBV18 to TRBJ2-2, with D perhaps given as TRBD1 or TRBD2 (5 bases each). Looked up from germline, CDR1 is KGHSH and CDR2 is LQKENI. Trimming pared 0 bases from V and 4 bases from J, leaving 9 bases between. The CDR3 covers 15 residues. The CDR3 bases are TGTGCCAGCTCACCACCTTCTGGGGGCACCGGGGAGCTGTTTTTT. This translates into CASSPPSGGTGELFF.

The rearrangement links TRBV4-2 to TRBJ2-3; 7 bases align to TRBD2. The CDR3 is 14 residues long. J was trimmed by 1 base and V by 5 bases; bases with no gene match: 3. In germline, CDR1 is LGHNA, CDR2 YNFKEQ. The CDR3 protein is CASSITSGTDTQYF. As DNA, the CDR3 is TGTGCCAGCAGCATCACTAGCGGCACAGATACGCAGTATTTT.

The rearrangement uses TRBV19 and TRBJ2-1; tentatively, D is TRBD2 (6 bases). CDR1 and CDR2 from the germline V gene are LNHDA and SQIVND (reference sequence). The germline V and J ends were trimmed by 7 bases and 14 bases, with 24 bases remaining between them. CDR3 length: 14 amino acids. CDR3 protein: CASIARGRVFVEFF. The CDR3 coding sequence is TGTGCCAGTATCGCGCGGGGCAGGGTATTTGTAGAGTTCTTC.

This chain connects TRBV28 to TRBJ2-1; the D gene could be TRBD1 or TRBD2 (5 bases each). V was trimmed by 7 bases and J by 3 bases, leaving 19 bases between them. Germline CDR1 and CDR2: MDHEN and SYDVKM. The CDR3 runs 16 residues. The CDR3 DNA sequence: TGTGCCAGCACAGGGCTGGAGGCCCAGGTCTACAATGAGCAGTTCTTC. As protein: CASTGLEAQVYNEQFF.